This T cell receptor (beta chain) was captured by sequencing in a study of OX40 agonist ivuxolimab in advanced cancers. Study in general: Patients were infused with ivuxolimab every 2 weeks at 0.01 to 10 mg/kg.

Clones were sequenced by immunoSEQ multiplex PCR, and TCRdb holds only the in-frame ones, with some missing. The sample holds about 91,000 clones, over 75% seen once. The CDR3 has 10 amino acids. Germline lookup yields CDR1 DFQATT and CDR2 SNEGSKA (reference sequence). Sample: CD4+ or CD8+ T cells sorted from blood, taken in a trial of the OX40 agonist ivuxolimab. The chain couples TRBV20-1 to TRBJ2-5, with D possibly being TRBD2 (5 bases). The clonotype was recovered from an adult with an advanced solid tumor such as melanoma, head and neck, liver or kidney cancer. This CDR3 reads CSGVGETQYF. Written as DNA, the CDR3 is TGCAGCGGGGTGGGCGAGACCCAGTACTTC.